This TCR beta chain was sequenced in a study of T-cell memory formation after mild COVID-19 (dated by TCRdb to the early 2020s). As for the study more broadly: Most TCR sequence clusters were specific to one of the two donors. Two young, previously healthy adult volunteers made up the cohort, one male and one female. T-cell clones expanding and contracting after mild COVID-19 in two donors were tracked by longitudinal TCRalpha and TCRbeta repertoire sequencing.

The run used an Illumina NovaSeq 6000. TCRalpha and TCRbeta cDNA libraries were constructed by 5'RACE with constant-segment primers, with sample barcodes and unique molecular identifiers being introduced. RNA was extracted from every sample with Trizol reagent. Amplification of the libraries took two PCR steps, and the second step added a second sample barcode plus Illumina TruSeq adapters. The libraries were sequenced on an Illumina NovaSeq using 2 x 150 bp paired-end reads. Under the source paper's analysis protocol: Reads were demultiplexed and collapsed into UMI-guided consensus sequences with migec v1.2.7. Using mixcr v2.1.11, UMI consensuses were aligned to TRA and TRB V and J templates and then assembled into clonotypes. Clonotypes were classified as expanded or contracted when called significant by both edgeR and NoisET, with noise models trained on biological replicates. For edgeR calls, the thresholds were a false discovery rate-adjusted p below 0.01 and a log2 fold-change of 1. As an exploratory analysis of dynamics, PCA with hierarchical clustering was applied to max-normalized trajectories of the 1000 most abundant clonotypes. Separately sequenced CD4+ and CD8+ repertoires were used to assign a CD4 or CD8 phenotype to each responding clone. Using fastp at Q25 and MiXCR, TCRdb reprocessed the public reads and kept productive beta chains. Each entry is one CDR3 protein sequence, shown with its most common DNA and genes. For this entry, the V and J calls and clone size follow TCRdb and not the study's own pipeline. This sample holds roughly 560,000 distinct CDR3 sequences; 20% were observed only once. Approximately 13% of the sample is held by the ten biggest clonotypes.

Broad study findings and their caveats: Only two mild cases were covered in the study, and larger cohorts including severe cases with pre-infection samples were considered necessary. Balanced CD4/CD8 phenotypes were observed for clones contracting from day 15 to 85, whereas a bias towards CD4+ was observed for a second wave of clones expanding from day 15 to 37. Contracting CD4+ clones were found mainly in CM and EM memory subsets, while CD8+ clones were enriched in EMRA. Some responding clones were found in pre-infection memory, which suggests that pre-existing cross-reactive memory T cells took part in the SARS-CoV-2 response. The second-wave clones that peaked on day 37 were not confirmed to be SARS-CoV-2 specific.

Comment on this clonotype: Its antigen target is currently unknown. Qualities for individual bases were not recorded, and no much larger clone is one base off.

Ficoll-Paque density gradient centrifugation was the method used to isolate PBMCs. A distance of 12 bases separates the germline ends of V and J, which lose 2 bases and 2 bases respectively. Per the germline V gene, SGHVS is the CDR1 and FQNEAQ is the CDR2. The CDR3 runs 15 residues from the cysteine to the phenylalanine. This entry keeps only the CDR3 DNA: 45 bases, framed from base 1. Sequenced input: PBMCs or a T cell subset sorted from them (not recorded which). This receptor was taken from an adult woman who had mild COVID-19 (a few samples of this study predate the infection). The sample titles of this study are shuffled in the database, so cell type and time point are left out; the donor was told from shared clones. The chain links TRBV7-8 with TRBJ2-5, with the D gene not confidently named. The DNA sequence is TGTGCCAGCAGCTTAAGTAGGGCCGAACAAGAGACCCAGTACTTC. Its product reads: CASSLSRAEQETQYF.